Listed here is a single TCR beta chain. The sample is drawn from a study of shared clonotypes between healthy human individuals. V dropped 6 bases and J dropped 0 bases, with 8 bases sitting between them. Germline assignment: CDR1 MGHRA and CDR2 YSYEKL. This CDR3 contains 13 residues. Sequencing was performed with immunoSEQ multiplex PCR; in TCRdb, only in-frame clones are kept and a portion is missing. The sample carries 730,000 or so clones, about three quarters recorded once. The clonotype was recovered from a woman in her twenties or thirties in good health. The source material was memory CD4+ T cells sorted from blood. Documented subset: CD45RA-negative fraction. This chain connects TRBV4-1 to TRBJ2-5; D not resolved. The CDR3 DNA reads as TGCGCCAGCAGATCTTCAGACCAAGAGACCCAGTACTTC. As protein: CASRSSDQETQYF.